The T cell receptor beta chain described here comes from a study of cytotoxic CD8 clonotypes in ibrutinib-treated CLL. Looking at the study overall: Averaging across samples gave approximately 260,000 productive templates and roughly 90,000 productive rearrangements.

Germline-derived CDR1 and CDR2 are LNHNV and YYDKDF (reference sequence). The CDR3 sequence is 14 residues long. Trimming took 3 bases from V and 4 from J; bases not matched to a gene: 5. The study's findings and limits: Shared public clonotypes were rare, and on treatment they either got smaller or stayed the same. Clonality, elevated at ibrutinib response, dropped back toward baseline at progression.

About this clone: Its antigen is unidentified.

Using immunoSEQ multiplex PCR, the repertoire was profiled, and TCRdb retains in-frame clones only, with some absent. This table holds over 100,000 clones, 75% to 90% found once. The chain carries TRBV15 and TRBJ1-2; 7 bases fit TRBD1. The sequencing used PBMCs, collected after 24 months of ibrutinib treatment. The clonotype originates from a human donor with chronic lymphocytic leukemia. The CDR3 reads CATSSPRDSYGYTF. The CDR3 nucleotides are TGTGCCACCAGCAGTCCCCGGGACAGCTATGGCTACACCTTC.